These 4 T cell receptor beta chains were sequenced from one sample in a study of shared T cell receptors in the human thymus. TCRdb's table, derived via immunoSEQ multiplex PCR, lists solely in-frame clones and lacks some. The sample includes about 660,000 clones, over 75% of them seen just once. The data also belong to a second study, concerning human thymus T cells.

The sequenced sample was thymocytes. The receptors were sampled from a boy in the first two years of life with a congenital heart defect.

The chain carries TRBV21-1 and TRBJ2-1; the table calls TRBD2, which could not be checked here. TRBV21-1 is described as a pseudogene. The CDR3 is made up of 16 amino acids. The CDR3 sequence is CASSKWWRERYNEQFF. CDR3 nucleotide sequence: TGTGCCAGCAGCAAATGGTGGCGGGAGAGGTACAATGAGCAGTTCTTC.

The chain recombines TRBV5-1 with TRBJ2-6, with a weak D call TRBD1 (6 bases). V dropped 0 bases and J dropped 4 bases, with 8 bases sitting between them. Germline CDR1 is SGHRS and CDR2 is YFSETQ. The CDR3 runs 15 residues. CDR3 nucleotide sequence: TGCGCCAGCAGCTTGGCCGGGACAGGGGCCAACGTCCTGACTTTC. Protein: CASSLAGTGANVLTF.

CDR3 bases: TGTGCCAGCAGGACCGGGACTAGCGTATCCCACGAGCAGTACTTC. Amino acid sequence: CASRTGTSVSHEQYF. The chain links TRBV5-6 to TRBJ2-7; 10 bases are shared with TRBD2. Germline CDR1 reads SGHDT; CDR2 reads YYEEEE. The V segment lost 5 bases and the J segment 5 bases; nucleotides outside the gene matches: 10. The CDR3 has 15 amino acids.

This clone turned up a few times. The chain recombines TRBV5-4 with TRBJ1-1; D gene unclear. Germline CDR1 reads SGHNT; CDR2 reads YYREEE (reference sequence). Trimming shortened V by 4 bases and J by 10 bases, and 14 bases separated the two germline ends. The CDR3 loop spans 12 amino acids. The CDR3 DNA sequence: TGTGCCAGCAGCCCGGAGGGAAGTGGAGCTTTCTTT. This translates into CASSPEGSGAFF. Complete variable domain (other parts from reference TRBV5-4 and TRBJ1-1): ETGVTQSPTHLIKTRGQQVTLRCSSQSGHNTVSWYQQALGQGPQFIFQYYREEENGRGNFPPRFSGLQFPNYSSELNVNALELDDSALYLCASSPEGSGAFFGQGTRLTVV.